These 15 T cell receptor beta chains originate from one sample sequenced in a study of TIL therapy for anti-PD-1-resistant metastatic lung cancer. Time point meaning: pre-treatment sample, taken before nivolumab and TIL therapy. Sequencing used immunoSEQ v3. The data were produced by immunoSEQ multiplex PCR, yet TCRdb's version contains in-frame clones alone and is incomplete. The sample lists 25,000 to 40,000 clones; 74% were seen once. Sequenced here: blood, sampled at baseline. These receptors came from a woman aged 30 to 85 with non-small cell lung cancer.

This clone occurred once. The V call is TRBV30, the J call TRBJ1-1; D gene unclear. The CDR3 extends over 14 amino acids. Trimming removed 4 bases from V and 2 bases from J, with 14 bases in between. CDR1 is GTSNPN, CDR2 SVGIG, per germline (reference sequence). CDR3 region: CAWTQPITNTEAFF. The CDR3 DNA follows: TGTGCCTGGACACAACCTATAACTAACACTGAAGCTTTCTTT.

J is TRBJ1-1 and V is TRBV2; D is perhaps TRBD1 (5 bases). The CDR3 length is 14 residues. Trimming pared 6 bases from V and 1 base from J, leaving 12 bases between. The V gene's germline CDR1 is SNHLY and CDR2 FYNNEI. CDR3 coding DNA: TGTGCCAGCAGCAAACGGGACGGGAACACTGAAGCTTTCTTT. As protein: CASSKRDGNTEAFF.

The V call is TRBV6-1, the J call TRBJ1-5; TRBD1 matches at 9 bases. Germline-derived CDR1 and CDR2 are MNHNS and SASEGT. The V and J ends lost 1 base and 5 bases, in that order; junction bases with no gene match: 9. The CDR3 contains 17 residues. CDR3 sequence (DNA): TGTGCCAGCAGTGAAGGCTTACAGGGGGCGGCTTATCAGCCCCAGCATTTT. Translated, it gives CASSEGLQGAAYQPQHF.

The chain has TRBV9 and TRBJ2-1; no reliable D call. CDR3 size: 14 residues. Per germline, CDR1 SGDLS and CDR2 YYNGEE. The V and J ends lost 0 bases and 4 bases respectively, with 8 bases between them. CDR3 nucleotides: TGTGCCAGCAGCGTAGTGCGAGATTACAATGAGCAGTTCTTC. Amino acids: CASSVVRDYNEQFF.

The chain combines TRBV15 with TRBJ2-1; 13 bases fit TRBD2. Germline CDR1 reads LNHNV; CDR2 reads YYDKDF (reference sequence). V shed 5 bases, J shed 1 base, and the junction held 2 bases outside the gene matches. CDR3 length: 16 residues. The chain's CDR3 is CATSGLAGVSYNEQFF. CDR3 nucleotides: TGTGCCACCAGCGGACTAGCGGGAGTTTCCTACAATGAGCAGTTCTTC.

The V and J genes are TRBV5-4 and TRBJ2-5; D remains ambiguous. The CDR3 contains 15 residues. CDR1 and CDR2 from the germline V gene are SGHNT and YYREEE (reference sequence). V was shortened by 3 bases and J by 5 bases, with 17 bases between the two germline ends. The CDR3 DNA is TGTGCCAGCAGCTCCCCCGGACGGACCGGGGAGACCCAGTACTTC. As protein: CASSSPGRTGETQYF.

The chain joins TRBV7-8 to TRBJ2-2; no firm D call. Between the trimmed V and J ends, which lost 7 bases and 0 bases, there was a span of 12 bases. The CDR3 runs 15 residues. Per germline, CDR1 SGHVS and CDR2 FQNEAQ. The chain's CDR3 is CASTASRPNTGELFF. CDR3 DNA sequence: TGTGCCAGCACAGCTTCAAGACCGAACACCGGGGAGCTGTTTTTT.

The gene calls are TRBV18 and TRBJ2-5; 7 nucleotides match TRBD2. Germline CDR1 KGHSH, CDR2 LQKENI. The CDR3 extends over 14 amino acids. The junction had 9 bases not matched to a gene; V was cut back by 6 bases and J by 5 bases. Here the CDR3 reads CASSPRGGLETQYF. The CDR3 bases are TGTGCCAGCTCCCCCCGGGGAGGGCTGGAGACCCAGTACTTC.

The chain links TRBV7-6 to TRBJ1-1; no clear D. CDR1 and CDR2 from the germline V gene are SGHVS and FNYEAQ. V dropped 5 bases and J dropped 5 bases, with 27 bases sitting between them. The length of the CDR3 is 18 residues. The CDR3 DNA follows: TGTGCCAGCAGCCTCCCCCCGACTGCCTCGGTAGGGAGTACTGAAGCTTTCTTT. It translates to CASSLPPTASVGSTEAFF.

This clone appeared a single time. The junction departs from the called germline gene at one end, perhaps through a read error. The chain combines TRBV6-6 with TRBJ2-7; 7 bases are shared with TRBD1. The CDR3 contains 13 residues. Germline V gives CDR1 MNHNY, CDR2 SVGAGI (reference sequence). CDR3 in DNA: TGTGCCAGCAGTTCGACAGGGTCCTCCGAGCAGTACTTC. Protein: CASSSTGSSEQYF.

The J gene is TRBJ2-2, the V gene TRBV11-2, with 8 bases lining up with TRBD1. From germline, CDR1 is SGHAT and CDR2 FQNNGV. There are 16 residues in the CDR3. J was trimmed by 1 base and V by 5 bases; bases with no gene match: 6. The CDR3 reads CASSVTGTGNTGELFF. In DNA form, the CDR3 reads TGTGCCAGCAGCGTGACCGGGACAGGGAACACCGGGGAGCTGTTTTTT.

The chain couples TRBV11-2 to TRBJ2-1; 7 nucleotides align to TRBD2. CDR1 is SGHAT and CDR2 is FQNNGV in the germline V gene. The CDR3 spans 16 residues. The V gene end was trimmed by 7 bases and the J gene end by 4 bases; junction bases not matched to a gene: 13. The CDR3 protein is CASILNPASGYNEQFF. The CDR3 region has the DNA TGTGCCAGCATCCTCAACCCGGCTAGCGGTTACAATGAGCAGTTCTTC.

The rearrangement uses TRBV11-2 and TRBJ2-1; 9 positions agree with TRBD2. Trimming took 1 base from V and 9 from J; bases not matched to a gene: 7. The CDR3 is 15 residues long. Germline values: CDR1 SGHAT, CDR2 FQNNGV. Here the CDR3 DNA reads TGTGCCAGCAGCTTAGCCTTCTTAGCGGGAGTTGAGCAGTTCTTC. Protein product: CASSLAFLAGVEQFF.

The CDR3 spells CAISESGGTDTQYF. Here the CDR3 DNA reads TGTGCCATCAGTGAGTCCGGGGGCACAGATACGCAGTATTTT. This sequence joins TRBV10-3 and TRBJ2-3, with D possibly TRBD2 on 5 matching bases. Trimming shortened V by 0 bases and J by 1 base, and 5 bases separated the two germline ends. Germline CDR1 and CDR2: ENHRY and SYGVKD. The CDR3 loop spans 14 amino acids.

The chain is built from TRBV7-9 and TRBJ2-1; maybe TRBD2 (6 bases). The length of the CDR3 is 15 residues. Germline V lookup: CDR1 SEHNR, CDR2 FQNEAQ (reference sequence). Trimming took 4 bases from V and 4 from J, leaving 14 bases between them. CDR3 residues: CASSSAGTEYNEQFF. The CDR3, as DNA: TGTGCCAGCAGCTCCGCCGGGACTGAATACAATGAGCAGTTCTTC.